This T cell receptor beta chain is drawn from a study of T-cell reconstitution after alpha-beta-depleted transplantation in children. The CDR3 totals 16 residues. Germline V lookup: CDR1 SGHRS, CDR2 YFSETQ. Trimming took 7 bases from V and 5 from J; bases not matched to a gene: 9. Unique molecular identifiers were used to barcode this TCRbeta library. TCRdb re-analysed the PCR reads in MiXCR, keeping a single row per CDR3 protein. The sample contains fewer than 750,000 distinct CDR3 sequences, 25% to 30% of which appear only once. The source is a boy in the first two years of life with Wiskott-Aldrich syndrome, due to receive a stem cell transplant. The rearrangement uses TRBV5-1 and TRBJ2-2; 12 positions agree with TRBD2. The specimen comprised PBMCs, sampled before TCRalphabeta/CD19-depleted stem cell transplant. The CDR3 bases are TGCGCCAGCTTTCCTAGCGGGAGGGCCCGAACCGGGGAGCTGTTTTTT. Its protein product is CASFPSGRARTGELFF.